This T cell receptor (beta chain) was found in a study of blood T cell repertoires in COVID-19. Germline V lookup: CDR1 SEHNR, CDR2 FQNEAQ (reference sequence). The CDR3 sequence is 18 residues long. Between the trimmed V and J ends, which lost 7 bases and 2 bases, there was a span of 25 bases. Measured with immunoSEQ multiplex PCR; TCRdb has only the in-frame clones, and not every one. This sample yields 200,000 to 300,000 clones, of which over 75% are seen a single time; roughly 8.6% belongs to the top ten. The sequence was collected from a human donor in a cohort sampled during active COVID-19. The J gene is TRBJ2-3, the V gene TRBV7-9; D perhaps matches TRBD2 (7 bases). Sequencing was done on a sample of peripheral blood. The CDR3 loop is CASTHLAGGLMTTDTQYF. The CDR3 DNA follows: TGTGCCAGCACCCACCTCGCCGGGGGGCTCATGACCACAGATACGCAGTATTTT. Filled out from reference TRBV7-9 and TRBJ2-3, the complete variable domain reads DTGVSQNPRHKITKRGQNVTFRCDPISEHNRLYWYRQTLGQGPEFLTYFQNEAQLEKSRLLSDRFSAERPKGSFSTLEIQRTEQGDSAMYLCASTHLAGGLMTTDTQYFGPGTRLTVL.